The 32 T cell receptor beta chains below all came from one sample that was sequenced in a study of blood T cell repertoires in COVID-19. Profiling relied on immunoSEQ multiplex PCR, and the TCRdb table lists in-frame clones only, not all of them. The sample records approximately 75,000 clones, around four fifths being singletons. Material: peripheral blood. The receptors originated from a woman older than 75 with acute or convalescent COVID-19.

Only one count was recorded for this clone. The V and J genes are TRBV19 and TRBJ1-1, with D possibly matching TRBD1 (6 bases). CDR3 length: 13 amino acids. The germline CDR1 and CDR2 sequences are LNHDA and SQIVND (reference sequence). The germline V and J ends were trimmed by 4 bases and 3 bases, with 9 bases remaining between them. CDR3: CASSRQADTEAFF. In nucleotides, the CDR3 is TGTGCCAGTAGTAGACAGGCGGACACTGAAGCTTTCTTT.

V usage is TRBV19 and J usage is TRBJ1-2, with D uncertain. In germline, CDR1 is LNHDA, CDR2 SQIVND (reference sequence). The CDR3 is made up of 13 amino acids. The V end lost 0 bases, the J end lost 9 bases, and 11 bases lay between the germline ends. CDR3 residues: CASSIDPDSRYTF. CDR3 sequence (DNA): TGTGCCAGTAGTATAGATCCCGACTCGCGCTACACCTTC.

CDR3 nucleotides: TGTGCCAGCAGATCTGGACTAGCGGGCACAGATACGCAGTATTTT. Translated, it gives CASRSGLAGTDTQYF. The chain recombines TRBV6-5 with TRBJ2-3, with 10 nucleotides matching TRBD2. Germline lookup yields CDR1 MNHEY and CDR2 SVGAGI. The V gene end was trimmed by 6 bases and the J gene end by 1 base; junction bases not matched to a gene: 4. The CDR3 extends over 15 amino acids.

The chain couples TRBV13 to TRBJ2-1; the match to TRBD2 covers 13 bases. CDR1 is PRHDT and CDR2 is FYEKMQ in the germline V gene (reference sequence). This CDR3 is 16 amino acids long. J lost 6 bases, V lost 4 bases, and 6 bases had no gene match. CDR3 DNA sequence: TGTGCCAGCAGCTCGGGACTAGCGGGACGAATCAATGAGCAGTTCTTC. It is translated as CASSSGLAGRINEQFF.

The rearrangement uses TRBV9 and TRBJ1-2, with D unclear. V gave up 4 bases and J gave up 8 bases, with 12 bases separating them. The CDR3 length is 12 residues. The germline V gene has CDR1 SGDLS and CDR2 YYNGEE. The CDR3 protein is CASSPSGVGYTF. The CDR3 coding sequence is TGTGCCAGCAGCCCCTCCGGAGTGGGCTACACCTTC.

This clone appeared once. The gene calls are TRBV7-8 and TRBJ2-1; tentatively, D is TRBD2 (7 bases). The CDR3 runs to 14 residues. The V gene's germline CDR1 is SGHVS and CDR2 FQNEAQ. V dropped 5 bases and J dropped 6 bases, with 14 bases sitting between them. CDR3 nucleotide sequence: TGTGCCAGCAGCGGGGGGGCAGAGCTCAATGAGCAGTTCTTC. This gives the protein CASSGGAELNEQFF.

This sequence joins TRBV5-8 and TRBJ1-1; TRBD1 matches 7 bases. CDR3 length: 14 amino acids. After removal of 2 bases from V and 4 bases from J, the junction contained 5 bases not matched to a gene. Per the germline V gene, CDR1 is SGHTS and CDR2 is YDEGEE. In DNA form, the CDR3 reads TGTGCCAGCAGCTTAAGGGGGCTGGGCACTGAAGCTTTCTTT. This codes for CASSLRGLGTEAFF. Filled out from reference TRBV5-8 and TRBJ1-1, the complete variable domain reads EAGVTQSPTHLIKTRGQQATLRCSPISGHTSVYWYQQALGLGLQFLLWYDEGEERNRGNFPPRFSGRQFPNYSSELNVNALELEDSALYLCASSLRGLGTEAFFGQGTRLTVV.

The CDR3 DNA sequence: TGCAGCGCCCTCGGGACTCCTTCCTACGAGCAGTACTTC. It is translated as CSALGTPSYEQYF. This chain uses TRBV29-1 with TRBJ2-7; D may be TRBD2 (6 bases). The length of the CDR3 is 13 residues. V was pared by 7 bases and J by 1 base, with 14 bases between. Germline V lookup: CDR1 SQVTM, CDR2 ANQGSEA.

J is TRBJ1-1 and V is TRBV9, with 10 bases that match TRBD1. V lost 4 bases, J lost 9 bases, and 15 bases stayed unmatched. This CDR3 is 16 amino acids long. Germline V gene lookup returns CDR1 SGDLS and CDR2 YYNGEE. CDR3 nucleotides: TGTGCCAGCAGCCCTAGACGACAGGGGGCCGGTCAACAAGCTTTCTTT. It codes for CASSPRRQGAGQQAFF.

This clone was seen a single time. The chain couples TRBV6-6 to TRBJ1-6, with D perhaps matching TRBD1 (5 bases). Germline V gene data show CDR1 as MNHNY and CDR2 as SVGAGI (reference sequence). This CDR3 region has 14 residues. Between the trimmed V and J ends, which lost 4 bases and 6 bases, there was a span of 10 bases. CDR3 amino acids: CASSLARVNSPLHF. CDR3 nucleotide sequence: TGTGCCAGCAGTTTGGCCAGGGTTAATTCACCCCTCCACTTT.

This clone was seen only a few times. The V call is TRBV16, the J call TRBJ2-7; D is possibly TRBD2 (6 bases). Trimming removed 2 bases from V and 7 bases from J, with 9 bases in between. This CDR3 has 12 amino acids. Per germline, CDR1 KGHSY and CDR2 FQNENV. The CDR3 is CASSQGAGEQYF. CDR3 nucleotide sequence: TGTGCCAGCAGCCAAGGCGCGGGGGAGCAGTACTTC.

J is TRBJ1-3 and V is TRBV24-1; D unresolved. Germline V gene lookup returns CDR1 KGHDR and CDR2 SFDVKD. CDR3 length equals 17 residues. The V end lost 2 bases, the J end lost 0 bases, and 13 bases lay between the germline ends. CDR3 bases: TGTGCCACCAGTGATTGGCCTTGGCGGTCCTCTGGAAACACCATATATTTT. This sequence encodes CATSDWPWRSSGNTIYF.

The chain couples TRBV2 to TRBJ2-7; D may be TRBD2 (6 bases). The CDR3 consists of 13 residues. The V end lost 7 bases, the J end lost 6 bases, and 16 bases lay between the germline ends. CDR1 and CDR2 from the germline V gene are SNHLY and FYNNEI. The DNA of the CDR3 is TGTGCCAGCACGGGCGGGACCTTCGCCGAGCAGTACTTC. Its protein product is CASTGGTFAEQYF.

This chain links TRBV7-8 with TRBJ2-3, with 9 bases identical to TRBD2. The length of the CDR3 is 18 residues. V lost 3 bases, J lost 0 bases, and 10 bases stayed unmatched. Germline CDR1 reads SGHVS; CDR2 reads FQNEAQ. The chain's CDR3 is CASSFISRTSVSTDTQYF. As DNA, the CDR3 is TGTGCCAGCAGCTTTATTTCGCGGACTAGCGTCAGCACAGATACGCAGTATTTT.

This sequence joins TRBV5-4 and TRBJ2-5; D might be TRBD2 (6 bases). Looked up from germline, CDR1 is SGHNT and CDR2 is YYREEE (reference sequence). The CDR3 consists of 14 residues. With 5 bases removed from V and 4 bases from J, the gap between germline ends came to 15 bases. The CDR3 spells CASSRDSYRETQYF. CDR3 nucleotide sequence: TGTGCCAGCAGTCGGGACTCCTATAGAGAGACCCAGTACTTC.

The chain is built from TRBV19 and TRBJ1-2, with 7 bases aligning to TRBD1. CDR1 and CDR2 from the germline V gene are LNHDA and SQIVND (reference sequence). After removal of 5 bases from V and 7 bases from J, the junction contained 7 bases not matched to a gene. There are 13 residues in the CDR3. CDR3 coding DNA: TGTGCCAGTAGTCCTCAGGGGGTAGGTGGCTACACCTTC. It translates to CASSPQGVGGYTF.

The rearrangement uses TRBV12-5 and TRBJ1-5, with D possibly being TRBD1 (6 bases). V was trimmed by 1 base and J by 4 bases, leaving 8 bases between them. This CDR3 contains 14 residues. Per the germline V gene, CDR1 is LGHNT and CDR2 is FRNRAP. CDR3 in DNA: TGTGCTAGTGGTTTGGGGGGACAAAATCAGCCCCAGCATTTT. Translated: CASGLGGQNQPQHF.

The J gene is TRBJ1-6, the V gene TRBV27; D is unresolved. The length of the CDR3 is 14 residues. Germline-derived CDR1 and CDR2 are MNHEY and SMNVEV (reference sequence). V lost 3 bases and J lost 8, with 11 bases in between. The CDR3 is CASSFRGRDSPLHF. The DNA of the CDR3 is TGTGCCAGCAGTTTTCGAGGGCGGGATTCACCCCTCCACTTT.

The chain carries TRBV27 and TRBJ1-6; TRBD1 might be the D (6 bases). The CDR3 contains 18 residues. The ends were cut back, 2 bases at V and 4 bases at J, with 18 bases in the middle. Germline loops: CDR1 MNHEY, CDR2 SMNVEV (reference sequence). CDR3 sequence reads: CASSLEGLVGTYNSPLHF. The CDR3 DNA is TGTGCCAGCAGTTTAGAAGGTCTGGTGGGGACATATAATTCACCCCTCCACTTT.

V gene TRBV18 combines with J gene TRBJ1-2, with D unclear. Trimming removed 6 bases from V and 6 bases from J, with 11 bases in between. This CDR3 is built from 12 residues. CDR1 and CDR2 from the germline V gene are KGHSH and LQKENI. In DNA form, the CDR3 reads TGTGCCAGCTCCGGGAGCATAAATGGCTACACCTTC. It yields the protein CASSGSINGYTF.

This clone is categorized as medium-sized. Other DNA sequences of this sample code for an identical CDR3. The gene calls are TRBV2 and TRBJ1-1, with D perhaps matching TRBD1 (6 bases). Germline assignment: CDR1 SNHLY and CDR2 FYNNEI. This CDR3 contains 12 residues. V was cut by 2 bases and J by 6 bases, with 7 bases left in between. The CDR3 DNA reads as TGTGCCAGCAGTGAACAGGGGCCTGAAGCTTTCTTT. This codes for CASSEQGPEAFF.

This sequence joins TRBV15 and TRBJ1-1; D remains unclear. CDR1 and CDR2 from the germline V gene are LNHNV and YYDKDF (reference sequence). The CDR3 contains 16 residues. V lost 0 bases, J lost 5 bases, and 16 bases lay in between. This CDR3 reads CATSRELMGSGTEAFF. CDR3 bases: TGTGCCACCAGCAGAGAGCTAATGGGTTCCGGGACTGAAGCTTTCTTT.

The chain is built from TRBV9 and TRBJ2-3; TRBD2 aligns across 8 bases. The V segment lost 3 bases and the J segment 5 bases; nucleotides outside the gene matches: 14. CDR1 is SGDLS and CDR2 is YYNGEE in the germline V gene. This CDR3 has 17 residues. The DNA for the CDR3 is TGTGCCAGCAGCGGCGAGGTCCCGGGAGGGCCCGGAGATACGCAGTATTTT. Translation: CASSGEVPGGPGDTQYF.

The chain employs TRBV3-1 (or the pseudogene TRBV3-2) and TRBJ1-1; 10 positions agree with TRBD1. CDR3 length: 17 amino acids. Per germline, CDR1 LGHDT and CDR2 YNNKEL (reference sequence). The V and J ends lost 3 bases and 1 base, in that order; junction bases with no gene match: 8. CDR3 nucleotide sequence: TGTGCCAGCAGCCAGGGACAGGGGATGTGGGGGAACACTGAAGCTTTCTTT. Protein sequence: CASSQGQGMWGNTEAFF.

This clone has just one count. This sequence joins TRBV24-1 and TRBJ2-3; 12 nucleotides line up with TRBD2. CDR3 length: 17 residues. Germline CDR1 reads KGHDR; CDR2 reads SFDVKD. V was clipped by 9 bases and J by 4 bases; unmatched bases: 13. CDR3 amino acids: CATEGGRLAGDPDTQYF. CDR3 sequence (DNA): TGTGCCACCGAAGGGGGTCGACTAGCGGGAGATCCAGATACGCAGTATTTT.

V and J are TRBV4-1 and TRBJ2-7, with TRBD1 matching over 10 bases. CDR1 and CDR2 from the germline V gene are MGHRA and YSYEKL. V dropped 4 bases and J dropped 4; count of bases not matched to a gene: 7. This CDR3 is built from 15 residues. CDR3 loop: CASSLAGQGTYEQYF. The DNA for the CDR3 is TGCGCCAGCAGCCTCGCGGGACAGGGGACTTACGAGCAGTACTTC.

The CDR3 nucleotides read TGTGCCAGCTCACCACCGCTTGCGGCTGAAGCTTTCTTT. It translates to CASSPPLAAEAFF. J is TRBJ1-1 and V is TRBV18, with no clear D. V was pared by 0 bases and J by 6 bases, with 8 bases between. The CDR3 is 13 amino acids. CDR1 is KGHSH and CDR2 is LQKENI in the germline V gene.

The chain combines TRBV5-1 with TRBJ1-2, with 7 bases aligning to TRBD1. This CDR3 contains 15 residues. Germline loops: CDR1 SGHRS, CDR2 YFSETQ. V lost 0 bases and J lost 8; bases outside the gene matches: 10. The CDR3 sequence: CASSLALGQAKGYTF. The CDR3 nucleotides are TGCGCCAGCAGCTTGGCCTTAGGACAGGCGAAAGGCTACACCTTC.

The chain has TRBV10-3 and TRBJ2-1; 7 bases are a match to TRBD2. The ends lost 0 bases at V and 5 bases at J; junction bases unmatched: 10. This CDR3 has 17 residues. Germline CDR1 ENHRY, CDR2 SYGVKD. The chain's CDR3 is CAISESTRERVNNEQFF. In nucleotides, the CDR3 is TGTGCCATCAGTGAGTCGACGCGGGAGCGCGTGAACAATGAGCAGTTCTTC.

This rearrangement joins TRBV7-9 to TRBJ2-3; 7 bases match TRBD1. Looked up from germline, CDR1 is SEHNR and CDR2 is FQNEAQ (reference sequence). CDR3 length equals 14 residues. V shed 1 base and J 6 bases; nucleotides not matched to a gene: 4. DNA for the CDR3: TGTGCCAGCAGCTTAGAAACGACAGGGGATACGCAGTATTTT. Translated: CASSLETTGDTQYF.

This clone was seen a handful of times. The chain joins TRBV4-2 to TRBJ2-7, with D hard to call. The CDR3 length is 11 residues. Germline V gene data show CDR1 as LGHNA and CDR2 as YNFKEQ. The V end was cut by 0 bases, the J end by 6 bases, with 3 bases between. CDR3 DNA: TGTGCCAGCAGCCAAGACTTCGAGCAGTACTTC. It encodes CASSQDFEQYF.

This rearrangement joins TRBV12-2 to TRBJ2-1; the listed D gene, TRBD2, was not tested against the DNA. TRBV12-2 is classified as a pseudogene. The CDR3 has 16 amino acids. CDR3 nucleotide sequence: TGTGCAAGTCGCACGAAAGTTGGGGCGGGAGGAAATGAGCAGTTCTTC. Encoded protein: CASRTKVGAGGNEQFF.